This record covers a single T cell receptor beta chain. CDR1 and CDR2 from the germline V gene are MDHEN and SYDVKM. V was cut by 7 bases and J by 5 bases, with 15 bases left in between. This CDR3 is 14 amino acids long. Profiled with immunoSEQ multiplex PCR; TCRdb holds only in-frame clones, not every one. Here the sample spans under 300,000 clones, approximately 89% being singletons. The sample belongs to a study of blood T cell repertoires in COVID-19. Study summary: The analysed material was cDNA or gDNA that came from T cells, B-cell-depleted T cells, or PBMCs.

Participant ages covered about 18 to 95 years across 25 or so US areas. This clonotype was sampled from a woman aged 55-69 years who had recovered from COVID-19. The sequencing input was PBMCs or T cells enriched from blood (not recorded which). The chain has TRBV28 and TRBJ1-5; TRBD1 is a possible D gene (6 bases). DNA of the CDR3: TGTGCCAGCAATCCCAGGGGTTATTATCAGCCCCAGCATTTT. Its protein product is CASNPRGYYQPQHF.